A selection of T cell receptor beta chains follows, all from one sample in a study of somatic mutations in cytotoxic T cells in rheumatoid arthritis. Profiled with immunoSEQ multiplex PCR; TCRdb holds only in-frame clones, not every one. The sample shows around 5,400 clones, 78% of them seen only once. The sequenced sample was CD8+ T cells sorted from blood. These receptor sequences come from an adult with rheumatoid arthritis. CDR3s include the opening cysteine and the closing phenylalanine or tryptophan. Fields, in order: J gene, V gene, clone size, D gene, CDR3 DNA, CDR3 protein. D genes are given only for firm matches. Only part of the rows carry a size: once, few, many, or a class if the clone is expanded.

j_call: TRBJ2-7
v_call: TRBV7-9
clone_size: -
d_call: -
cdr3_nt: TGTGCCAGCAGCTTACTGGGAGCGACCCCCTACGAGCAGTACTTC
cdr3_aa: CASSLLGATPYEQYF

j_call: TRBJ1-3
v_call: TRBV13
clone_size: -
d_call: TRBD1
cdr3_nt: TGTGCCAGCAGCTTTACAGGGGATGCTGGAAACACCATATATTTT
cdr3_aa: CASSFTGDAGNTIYF

j_call: TRBJ1-2
v_call: TRBV19
clone_size: -
d_call: -
cdr3_nt: TGTGCCAGTAGTATACGGACGGGAAGGACTAACTATGGCTACACCTTC
cdr3_aa: CASSIRTGRTNYGYTF

j_call: TRBJ1-2
v_call: TRBV30
clone_size: once
d_call: -
cdr3_nt: TGTGCCTGGAGTGTCGGACTCTATGGCTACACCTTC
cdr3_aa: CAWSVGLYGYTF

j_call: TRBJ1-2
v_call: TRBV5-4
clone_size: -
d_call: -
cdr3_nt: TGTGCCAGCAGCTTTCGGGGCGGGAGTTCAAACTATGGCTACACCTTC
cdr3_aa: CASSFRGGSSNYGYTF

j_call: TRBJ2-5
v_call: TRBV7-6
clone_size: -
d_call: -
cdr3_nt: TGTGCCAGCAGCTTAGAGTGGGGGGCCAGAGAGACCCAGTACTTC
cdr3_aa: CASSLEWGARETQYF

j_call: TRBJ1-2
v_call: TRBV11-2
clone_size: once
d_call: -
cdr3_nt: TGTGCCAGCAGCTTAGGGCAAAGTGGCTACACCTTC
cdr3_aa: CASSLGQSGYTF

j_call: TRBJ1-2
v_call: TRBV7-9
clone_size: -
d_call: -
cdr3_nt: TGTGCCAGCAGACCCGGACTCCCCGAGCCGAATTTC
cdr3_aa: CASRPGLPEPNF

j_call: TRBJ1-1
v_call: TRBV19
clone_size: -
d_call: -
cdr3_nt: TGTGCCGTAACTGAAGCTTTCTTT
cdr3_aa: CAVTEAFF

j_call: TRBJ1-5
v_call: TRBV1
clone_size: once
d_call: -
cdr3_nt: TGCACCAGCAGCACTGAAGGAACTAGCAATCAGCCCCAGCATTTT
cdr3_aa: CTSSTEGTSNQPQHF

j_call: TRBJ1-2
v_call: TRBV19
clone_size: once
d_call: -
cdr3_nt: TGTGCCAGTAGTATCGGGGGGCTCAGGGGCTACACCTTC
cdr3_aa: CASSIGGLRGYTF

j_call: TRBJ1-2
v_call: TRBV6-1
clone_size: -
d_call: -
cdr3_nt: TGTGCCAGCAGTGAATACACAGACATCTATGGCTACACCTTC
cdr3_aa: CASSEYTDIYGYTF

j_call: TRBJ2-5
v_call: TRBV19
clone_size: -
d_call: -
cdr3_nt: TGTGCCAGTAGTGCGAGAGGGACTGCACAGTACTTC
cdr3_aa: CASSARGTAQYF

j_call: TRBJ2-7
v_call: TRBV7-9
clone_size: -
d_call: -
cdr3_nt: TGCGCCAGCAGCCAAGATACCGGGATATGGGACGAGCAGTACTTC
cdr3_aa: CASSQDTGIWDEQYF

j_call: TRBJ1-2
v_call: TRBV2
clone_size: few
d_call: -
cdr3_nt: TGTGCCAGCAGTGATACCGGAACCTACGGCTACACCTTC
cdr3_aa: CASSDTGTYGYTF

j_call: TRBJ2-5
v_call: TRBV9
clone_size: -
d_call: TRBD2
cdr3_nt: TGTGCCAGCAGCGTAGTGGGGCTAGCGGGGCAAGAGACCCAGTACTTC
cdr3_aa: CASSVVGLAGQETQYF

j_call: TRBJ2-7
v_call: TRBV30
clone_size: -
d_call: TRBD1
cdr3_nt: TGTGCCTGGAGAGGGGACAGGGTAAGCTACGAGCAGTACTTC
cdr3_aa: CAWRGDRVSYEQYF

j_call: TRBJ2-5
v_call: TRBV11-3
clone_size: -
d_call: -
cdr3_nt: TGTGCCAGCAGCTTAGACCCAGAAGAGACCCAGTACTTC
cdr3_aa: CASSLDPEETQYF

j_call: TRBJ2-7
v_call: TRBV5-1
clone_size: few
d_call: -
cdr3_nt: TGCGCCAGCAGCTTGGAATGGGGTCTCTCCTACGAGCAGTACTTC
cdr3_aa: CASSLEWGLSYEQYF

j_call: TRBJ2-2
v_call: TRBV29-1
clone_size: -
d_call: TRBD2
cdr3_nt: TGCAGCGTTGAGGCGGGGGGGCCCGGGGAGCTGTTTTTT
cdr3_aa: CSVEAGGPGELFF

j_call: TRBJ1-1
v_call: TRBV19
clone_size: once
d_call: -
cdr3_nt: TGTGCCAGTAGTCCTGACCCCGGCCTTTCAGCTTTCTTT
cdr3_aa: CASSPDPGLSAFF

j_call: TRBJ2-1
v_call: TRBV5-1
clone_size: -
d_call: TRBD2
cdr3_nt: TGCGCCAGCAGCGCTCCGGGACTAGCGGGGGGTAGCTCCTACAATGAGCAGTTCTTC
cdr3_aa: CASSAPGLAGGSSYNEQFF

j_call: TRBJ2-2
v_call: TRBV28
clone_size: -
d_call: TRBD1
cdr3_nt: TGTGCCAGCAATTCACTAAACCTGGGACAGCACTTTATTAACACCGGGGAGCTGTTTTTT
cdr3_aa: CASNSLNLGQHFINTGELFF

j_call: TRBJ2-2
v_call: TRBV7-9
clone_size: once
d_call: TRBD2
cdr3_nt: TGTGCCAGCAGGCTAGCGGGGGGCCTGAACACCGGGGAGCTGTTTTTT
cdr3_aa: CASRLAGGLNTGELFF

j_call: TRBJ2-1
v_call: TRBV5-1
clone_size: -
d_call: -
cdr3_nt: TGCGCCAGCAGCTCGTCTGAGACGCCCACGGGCGAGCAGTTCTTC
cdr3_aa: CASSSSETPTGEQFF

j_call: TRBJ2-7
v_call: TRBV27
clone_size: -
d_call: TRBD1
cdr3_nt: TGTGCCAGCAGTGCAGGGGGCGAATTCTACGAGCAGTACTTC
cdr3_aa: CASSAGGEFYEQYF

j_call: TRBJ1-6
v_call: TRBV7-8
clone_size: few
d_call: -
cdr3_nt: TGTGCCAGCAGCGTACAGGGTTTTAAGTCACCCCTCCACTTT
cdr3_aa: CASSVQGFKSPLHF

j_call: TRBJ2-7
v_call: TRBV7-9
clone_size: few
d_call: TRBD1
cdr3_nt: TGTGCCAGCAGCTTAACAGGGGCCTACGAGCAGTACTTC
cdr3_aa: CASSLTGAYEQYF

j_call: TRBJ1-1
v_call: TRBV6-1
clone_size: -
d_call: -
cdr3_nt: TGTGCCAGCAGTGAAGGACCAACCGTTAACACTGAAGCTTTCTTT
cdr3_aa: CASSEGPTVNTEAFF

j_call: TRBJ2-2
v_call: TRBV11-2
clone_size: once
d_call: -
cdr3_nt: TGTGCCAGCAGCTTAGATGTGCTGATGGGGACCGGGGAGCTGTTTTTT
cdr3_aa: CASSLDVLMGTGELFF

j_call: TRBJ1-1
v_call: TRBV14
clone_size: -
d_call: -
cdr3_nt: TGTGCCAGCAGCCCGGGGGTCCTCTTTTTAAACACTGAAGCTTTCTTT
cdr3_aa: CASSPGVLFLNTEAFF

j_call: TRBJ1-4
v_call: TRBV10-3
clone_size: -
d_call: -
cdr3_nt: TGTGCCATCAGTGAGTCTCCCGCAGGGTCGAGTGAAAAACTGTTTTTT
cdr3_aa: CAISESPAGSSEKLFF

j_call: TRBJ1-2
v_call: TRBV28
clone_size: -
d_call: -
cdr3_nt: TGTGCCAGCAGTTTATGGGACGACGACAGAGCTGATGGCTACACCTTC
cdr3_aa: CASSLWDDDRADGYTF

j_call: TRBJ2-3
v_call: TRBV11-3
clone_size: -
d_call: -
cdr3_nt: TGTGCCAGCAGCTTAGCTGGCAGAGCTTATACGCAGTATTTT
cdr3_aa: CASSLAGRAYTQYF

j_call: TRBJ1-2
v_call: TRBV5-1
clone_size: -
d_call: TRBD1
cdr3_nt: TGCGCCAGCAGCTTCTACTCTACAGGGGATGGGTATGGCTACACCTTC
cdr3_aa: CASSFYSTGDGYGYTF

j_call: TRBJ1-1
v_call: TRBV6-5
clone_size: -
d_call: -
cdr3_nt: TGTGCCAGCAGTTACTCGAAAAGGGGTGGGGACACTGAAGCTTTCTTT
cdr3_aa: CASSYSKRGGDTEAFF

j_call: TRBJ1-1
v_call: TRBV5-1
clone_size: -
d_call: -
cdr3_nt: TGCGCCAGCAGCTTTTCAGGGGACCCTGAAGCTTTCTTT
cdr3_aa: CASSFSGDPEAFF

j_call: TRBJ2-3
v_call: TRBV5-4
clone_size: once
d_call: -
cdr3_nt: TGTGCCAGCAGTGGGATGGGTTCGGATACGCAGTATTTT
cdr3_aa: CASSGMGSDTQYF

j_call: TRBJ1-5
v_call: TRBV15
clone_size: -
d_call: -
cdr3_nt: TGTGCCACCAGCAGCCCCGGAATCAATCAGCCCCAGCATTTT
cdr3_aa: CATSSPGINQPQHF

j_call: TRBJ1-6
v_call: TRBV27
clone_size: -
d_call: -
cdr3_nt: TGTGCCAGCAGTTTTAAGGGGGGCTCACCCCTCCACTTT
cdr3_aa: CASSFKGGSPLHF

j_call: TRBJ1-5
v_call: TRBV4-1
clone_size: -
d_call: -
cdr3_nt: TGCGCCAGCAGCCAAGAAGGGCTCAGCAATCAGCCCCAGCATTTT
cdr3_aa: CASSQEGLSNQPQHF

j_call: TRBJ2-7
v_call: TRBV6-1
clone_size: -
d_call: -
cdr3_nt: TGTGCCAGCATCCCCGGTCCGTTGGGGGGCAACGAGCAGTACTTC
cdr3_aa: CASIPGPLGGNEQYF

j_call: TRBJ1-1
v_call: TRBV27
clone_size: -
d_call: -
cdr3_nt: TGTGCCAGCAGTCGTACAGGGCACACTGAAGCTTTCTTT
cdr3_aa: CASSRTGHTEAFF

j_call: TRBJ2-7
v_call: TRBV9
clone_size: -
d_call: TRBD1
cdr3_nt: TGTGCCAGCAGCGTATCCGGGACAGGGGCCGACGAGCAGTACTTC
cdr3_aa: CASSVSGTGADEQYF

j_call: TRBJ1-2
v_call: TRBV28
clone_size: -
d_call: -
cdr3_nt: TGTGCCAGCAGTCTCCAATGGGCCAACTATGGCTACACCTTC
cdr3_aa: CASSLQWANYGYTF

j_call: TRBJ1-2
v_call: TRBV7-8
clone_size: -
d_call: TRBD1
cdr3_nt: TGTGCCAGCAGCTCGTACGGTGGACAGGGAACAGGTAGCAGCGGCTACACCTTC
cdr3_aa: CASSSYGGQGTGSSGYTF